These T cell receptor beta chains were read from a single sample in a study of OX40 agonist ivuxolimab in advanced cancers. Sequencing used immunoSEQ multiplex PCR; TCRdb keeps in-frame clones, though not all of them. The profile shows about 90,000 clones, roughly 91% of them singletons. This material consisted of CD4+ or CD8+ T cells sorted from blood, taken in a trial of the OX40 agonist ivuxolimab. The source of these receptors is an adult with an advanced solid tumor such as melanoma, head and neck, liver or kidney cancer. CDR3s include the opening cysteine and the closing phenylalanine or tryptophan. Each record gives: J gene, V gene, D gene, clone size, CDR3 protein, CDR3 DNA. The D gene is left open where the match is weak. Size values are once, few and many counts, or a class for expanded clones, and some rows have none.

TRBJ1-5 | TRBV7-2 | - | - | CASSLRALLADRCVQHF | TGTGCCAGCAGCTTAAGGGCCCTACTAGCCGACAGGTGTGTCCAGCATTTT
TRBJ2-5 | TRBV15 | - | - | CATSRDPGNGETQYF | TGTGCCACCAGCAGAGACCCGGGGAACGGAGAGACCCAGTACTTC
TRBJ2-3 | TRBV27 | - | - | CASSLAVSSTDTQYF | TGTGCCAGCAGTTTGGCCGTGTCTAGCACAGATACGCAGTATTTT
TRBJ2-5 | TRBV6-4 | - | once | CASSDPGVGMETQYF | TGTGCCAGCAGTGACCCGGGAGTTGGTATGGAGACCCAGTACTTC
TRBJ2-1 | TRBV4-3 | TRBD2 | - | CASSQYPSGRASYNEQFF | TGCGCCAGCAGCCAATACCCTAGCGGGAGGGCCTCCTACAATGAGCAGTTCTTC
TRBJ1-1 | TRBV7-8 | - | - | CASSLGTANTEAFF | TGTGCCAGCAGCTTAGGGACAGCCAACACTGAAGCTTTCTTT
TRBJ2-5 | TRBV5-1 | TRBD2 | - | CASSLGGSGRETQYF | TGCGCCAGCAGCTTGGGGGGTAGCGGGAGAGAGACCCAGTACTTC
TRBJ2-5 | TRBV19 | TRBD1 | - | CASSFAGTGGETQYF | TGTGCCAGTAGTTTTGCCGGGACAGGTGGGGAGACCCAGTACTTC
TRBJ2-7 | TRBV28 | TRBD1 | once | CASSSPPGTGGAYEQYF | TGTGCCAGCAGTTCCCCACCCGGGACAGGGGGGGCGTACGAGCAGTACTTC
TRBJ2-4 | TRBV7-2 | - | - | CASSPGVNIQYF | TGTGCCAGCAGCCCAGGGGTAAACATTCAGTACTTC
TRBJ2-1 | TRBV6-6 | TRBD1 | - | CASSYGQGVYNEQFF | TGTGCCAGCAGTTATGGGCAGGGGGTTTACAATGAGCAGTTCTTC
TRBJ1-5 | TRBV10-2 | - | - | CASSEGQYSNQPQHF | TGCGCCAGCAGTGAGGGACAGTATAGCAATCAGCCCCAGCATTTT
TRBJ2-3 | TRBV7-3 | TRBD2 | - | CASSLGTSGSTDTQYF | TGTGCCAGCAGCTTAGGGACTAGCGGGAGCACAGATACGCAGTATTTT
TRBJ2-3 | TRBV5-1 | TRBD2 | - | CASSLLYASGDTQYF | TGCGCCAGCAGCTTGTTATATGCTAGCGGAGATACGCAGTATTTT
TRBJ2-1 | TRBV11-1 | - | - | CASSLRDSSSYNEQFF | TGTGCCAGCAGCCTAAGGGACTCCAGCTCCTACAATGAGCAGTTCTTC
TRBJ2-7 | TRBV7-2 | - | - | CASSLDSSSHSYEQYF | TGTGCCAGCAGCTTAGATAGTTCTAGCCACTCCTACGAGCAGTACTTC
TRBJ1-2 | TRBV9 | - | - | CASSAGPRANYGYTF | TGTGCCAGCAGCGCGGGACCGAGAGCTAACTATGGCTACACCTTC
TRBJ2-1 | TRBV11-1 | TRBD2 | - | CASSLKASGSVNEQFF | TGTGCCAGCAGCTTAAAGGCTAGCGGGAGCGTGAATGAGCAGTTCTTC
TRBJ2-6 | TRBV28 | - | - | CASSLPFSGANVLTF | TGTGCCAGCAGCTTACCTTTCTCTGGGGCCAACGTCCTGACTTTC
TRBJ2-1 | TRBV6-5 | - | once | CATSPARSYNEQFF | TGTGCCACCTCCCCGGCCCGCTCCTACAATGAGCAGTTCTTC
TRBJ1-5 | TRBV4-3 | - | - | CASSRGWGQPQHF | TGCGCCAGCAGCCGAGGTTGGGGTCAGCCCCAGCATTTT
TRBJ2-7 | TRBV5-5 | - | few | CASSLETRLDIYEQYF | TGTGCCAGCAGCTTGGAGACTAGGCTAGATATTTACGAGCAGTACTTC
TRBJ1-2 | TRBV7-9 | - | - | CASTPRRLTPQGIVDGYTF | TGTGCCAGCACCCCCCGGCGCCTTACCCCCCAGGGGATTGTGGACGGCTACACCTTC
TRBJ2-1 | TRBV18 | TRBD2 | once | CASSPFMTSGIYNEQFF | TGTGCCAGCTCACCATTTATGACTAGCGGGATCTACAATGAGCAGTTCTTC
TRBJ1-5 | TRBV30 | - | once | CAWRPPATSREDSNQPQHF | TGTGCCTGGAGGCCCCCAGCGACATCCCGAGAGGATAGCAATCAGCCCCAGCATTTT
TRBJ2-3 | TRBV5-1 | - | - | CASSLGGGSTDTQYF | TGCGCCAGCAGCTTGGGGGGCGGGAGCACAGATACGCAGTATTTT
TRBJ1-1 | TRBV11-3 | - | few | CASSLGAVGEAFF | TGTGCCAGCAGCTTAGGGGCGGTAGGTGAAGCTTTCTTT
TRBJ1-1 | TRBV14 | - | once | CASSHLGRSLYTEAFF | TGTGCCAGCAGCCACCTCGGTCGCTCCCTGTACACTGAAGCTTTCTTT
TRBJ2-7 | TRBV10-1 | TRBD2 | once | CASGRLAGVFWSEQYF | TGCGCCAGCGGGAGACTAGCGGGAGTATTTTGGAGCGAGCAGTACTTC
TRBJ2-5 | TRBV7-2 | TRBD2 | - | CATRRGGIKETQYF | TGTGCCACCAGGCGGGGGGGAATAAAAGAGACCCAGTACTTC
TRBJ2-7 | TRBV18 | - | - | CASSPSSSGAEQYF | TGTGCCAGCTCACCAAGCTCTTCGGGTGCCGAGCAGTACTTC
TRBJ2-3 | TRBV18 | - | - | CASSSYYLTQYF | TGTGCCAGCTCATCGTATTATCTTACGCAGTATTTT
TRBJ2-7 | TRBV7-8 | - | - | CASSLMTGRTYEQYF | TGTGCCAGCAGCTTAATGACAGGCCGAACCTACGAGCAGTACTTC
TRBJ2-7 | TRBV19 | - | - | CASSSVPYEQYF | TGTGCCAGTAGTTCCGTACCCTACGAGCAGTACTTC
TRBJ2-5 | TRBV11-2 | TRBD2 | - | CASSSWTSGLQETQYF | TGTGCCAGCAGCTCCTGGACTAGCGGGTTACAAGAGACCCAGTACTTC
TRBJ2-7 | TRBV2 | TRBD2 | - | CASSLTSGRGYEQYF | TGTGCCAGCAGTCTGACTAGCGGGAGAGGTTACGAGCAGTACTTC
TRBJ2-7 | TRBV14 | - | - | CASSLGPGLYEQYF | TGTGCCAGCAGCCTTGGGCCGGGGCTCTACGAGCAGTACTTC
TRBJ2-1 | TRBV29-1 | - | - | CSAGPSGEQFF | TGCAGCGCTGGTCCCTCAGGTGAGCAGTTCTTC
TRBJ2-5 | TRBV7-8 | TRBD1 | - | CASSLGGAGGHQETQYF | TGTGCCAGCAGCTTAGGTGGGGCAGGGGGACACCAAGAGACCCAGTACTTC
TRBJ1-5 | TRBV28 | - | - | CASRLTGWSNQPQHF | TGTGCCAGCAGACTGACCGGGTGGAGCAATCAGCCCCAGCATTTT
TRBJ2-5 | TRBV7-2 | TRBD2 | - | CASSSKRLAGVETQYF | TGTGCCAGCAGCTCTAAGAGACTAGCGGGAGTGGAGACCCAGTACTTC
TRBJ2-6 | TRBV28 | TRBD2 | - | CASRGTSGTGANVLTF | TGTGCCAGCAGGGGGACTAGCGGGACTGGGGCCAACGTCCTGACTTTC
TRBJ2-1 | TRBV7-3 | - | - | CASSSHPWAAGNEQFF | TGTGCCAGCAGCTCACACCCCTGGGCGGCCGGCAATGAGCAGTTCTTC
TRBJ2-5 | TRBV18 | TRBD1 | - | CASSHTGVVETQYF | TGTGCCAGCTCCCACACAGGGGTAGTTGAGACCCAGTACTTC
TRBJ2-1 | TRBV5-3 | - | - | CARSPNSGGSEQFF | TGTGCCAGAAGCCCGAATTCAGGGGGGAGTGAGCAGTTCTTC
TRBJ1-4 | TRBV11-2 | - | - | CASSWIVALPRGANEKLFF | TGTGCCAGCAGCTGGATCGTGGCATTACCGCGTGGGGCTAATGAAAAACTGTTTTTT
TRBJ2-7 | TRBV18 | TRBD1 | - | CASSPQGAGEQYF | TGTGCCAGCTCACCTCAGGGGGCCGGCGAGCAGTACTTC
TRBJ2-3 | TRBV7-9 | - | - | CASSLVLGGTSTDTQYF | TGTGCCAGCAGCTTAGTTCTTGGGGGTACTAGCACAGATACGCAGTATTTT
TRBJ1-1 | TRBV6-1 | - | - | CASREHGGNTEAFF | TGTGCCAGCAGGGAACATGGAGGGAACACTGAAGCTTTCTTT
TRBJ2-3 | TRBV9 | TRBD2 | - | CASSVGILAGGPDTQYF | TGTGCCAGCAGCGTAGGAATACTTGCGGGAGGCCCAGATACGCAGTATTTT
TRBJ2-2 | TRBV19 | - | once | CASSIAGVRAAGELFF | TGTGCCAGTAGTATAGCCGGGGTCCGGGCGGCCGGGGAGCTGTTTTTT
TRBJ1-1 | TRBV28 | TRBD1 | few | CASRTGTGLLNTEAFF | TGTGCCAGTAGAACCGGGACAGGTCTCCTGAACACTGAAGCTTTCTTT
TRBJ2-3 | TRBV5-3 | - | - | CARSFGGLGGRNYSTDTQYF | TGTGCCAGAAGCTTCGGTGGACTAGGGGGCAGAAACTATAGCACAGATACGCAGTATTTT